This T cell receptor (beta chain) was observed in a study of immune reconstitution after stem cell transplant in scleroderma. Relative to its sample, this clonotype is medium-sized (0.01 to 0.1%). TCRdb reprocessed the RT-PCR reads with MiXCR, giving one entry per CDR3 protein. Of about 5,600 distinct CDR3 sequences in the sample, 8% were seen once. Trimming at V came to 6 bases and at J to 9 bases, leaving 22 bases not matched to a gene. Germline V gene data show CDR1 as MDHEN and CDR2 as SYDVKM. The CDR3 length is 17 residues. The chain carries TRBV28 and TRBJ1-1; TRBD1 matches at 7 bases. The specimen was obtained before or after autologous hematopoietic stem cell transplantation (not recorded which). This receptor was taken from a male donor with systemic sclerosis. This CDR3 is CASRKSAGGLRRDKAFF. In DNA, the CDR3 is TGTGCCAGCAGGAAATCGGCAGGGGGACTGCGAAGAGATAAAGCTTTCTTT.